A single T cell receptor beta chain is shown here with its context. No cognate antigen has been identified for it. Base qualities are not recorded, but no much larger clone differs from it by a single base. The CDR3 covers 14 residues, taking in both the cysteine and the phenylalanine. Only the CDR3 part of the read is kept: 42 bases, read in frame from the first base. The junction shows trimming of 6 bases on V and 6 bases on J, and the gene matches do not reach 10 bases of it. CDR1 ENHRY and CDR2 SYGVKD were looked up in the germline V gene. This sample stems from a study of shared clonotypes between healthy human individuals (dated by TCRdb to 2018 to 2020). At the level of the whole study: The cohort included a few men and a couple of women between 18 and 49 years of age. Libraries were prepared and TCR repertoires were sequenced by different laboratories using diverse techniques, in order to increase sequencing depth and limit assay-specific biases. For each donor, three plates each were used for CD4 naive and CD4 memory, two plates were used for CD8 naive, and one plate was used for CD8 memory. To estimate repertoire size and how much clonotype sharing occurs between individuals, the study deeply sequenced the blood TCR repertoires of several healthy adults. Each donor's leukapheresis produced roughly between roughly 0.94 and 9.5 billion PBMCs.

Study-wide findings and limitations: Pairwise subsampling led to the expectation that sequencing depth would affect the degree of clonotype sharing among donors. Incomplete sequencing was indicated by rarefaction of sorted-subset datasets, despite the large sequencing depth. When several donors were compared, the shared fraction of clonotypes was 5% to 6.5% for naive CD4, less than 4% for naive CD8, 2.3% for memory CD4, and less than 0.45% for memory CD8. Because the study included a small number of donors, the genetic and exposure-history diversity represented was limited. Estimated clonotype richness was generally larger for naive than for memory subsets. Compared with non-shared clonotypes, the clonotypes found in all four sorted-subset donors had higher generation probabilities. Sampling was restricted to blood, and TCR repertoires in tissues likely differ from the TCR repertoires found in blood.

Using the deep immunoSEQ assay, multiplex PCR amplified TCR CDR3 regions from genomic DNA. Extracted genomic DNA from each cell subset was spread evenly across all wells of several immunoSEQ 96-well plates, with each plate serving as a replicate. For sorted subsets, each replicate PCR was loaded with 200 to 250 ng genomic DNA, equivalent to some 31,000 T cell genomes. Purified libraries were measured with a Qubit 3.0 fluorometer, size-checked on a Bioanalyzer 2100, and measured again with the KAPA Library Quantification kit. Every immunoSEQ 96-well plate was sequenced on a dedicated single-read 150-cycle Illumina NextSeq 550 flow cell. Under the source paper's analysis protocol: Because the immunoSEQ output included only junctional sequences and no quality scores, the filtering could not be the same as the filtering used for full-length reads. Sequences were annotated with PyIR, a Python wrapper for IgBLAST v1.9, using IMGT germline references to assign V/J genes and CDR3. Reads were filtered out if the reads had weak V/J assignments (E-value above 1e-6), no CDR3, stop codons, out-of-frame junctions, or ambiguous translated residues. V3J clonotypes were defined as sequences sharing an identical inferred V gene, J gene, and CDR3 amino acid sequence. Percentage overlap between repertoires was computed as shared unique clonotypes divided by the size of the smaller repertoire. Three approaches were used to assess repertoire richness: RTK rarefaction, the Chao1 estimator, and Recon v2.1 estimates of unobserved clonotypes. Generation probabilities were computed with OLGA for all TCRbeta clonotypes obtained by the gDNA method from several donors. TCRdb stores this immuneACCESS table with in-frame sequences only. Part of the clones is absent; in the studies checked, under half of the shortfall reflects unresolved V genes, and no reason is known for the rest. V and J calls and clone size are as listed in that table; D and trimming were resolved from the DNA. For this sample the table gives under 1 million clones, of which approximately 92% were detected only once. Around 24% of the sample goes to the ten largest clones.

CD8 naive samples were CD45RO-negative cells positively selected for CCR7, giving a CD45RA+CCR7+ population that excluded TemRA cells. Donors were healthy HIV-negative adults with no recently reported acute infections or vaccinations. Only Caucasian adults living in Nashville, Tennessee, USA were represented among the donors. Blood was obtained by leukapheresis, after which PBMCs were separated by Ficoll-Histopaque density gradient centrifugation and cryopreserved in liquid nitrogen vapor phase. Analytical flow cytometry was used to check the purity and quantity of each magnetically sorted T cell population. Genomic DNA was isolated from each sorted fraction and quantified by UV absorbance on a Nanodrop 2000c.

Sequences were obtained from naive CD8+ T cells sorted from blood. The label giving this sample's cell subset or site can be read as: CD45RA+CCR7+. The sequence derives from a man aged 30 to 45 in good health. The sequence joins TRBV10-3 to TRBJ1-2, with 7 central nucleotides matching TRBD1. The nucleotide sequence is TGTGCCATCAGATCAACAGGGGTTGAGAATGGCTACACCTTC. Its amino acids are CAIRSTGVENGYTF.